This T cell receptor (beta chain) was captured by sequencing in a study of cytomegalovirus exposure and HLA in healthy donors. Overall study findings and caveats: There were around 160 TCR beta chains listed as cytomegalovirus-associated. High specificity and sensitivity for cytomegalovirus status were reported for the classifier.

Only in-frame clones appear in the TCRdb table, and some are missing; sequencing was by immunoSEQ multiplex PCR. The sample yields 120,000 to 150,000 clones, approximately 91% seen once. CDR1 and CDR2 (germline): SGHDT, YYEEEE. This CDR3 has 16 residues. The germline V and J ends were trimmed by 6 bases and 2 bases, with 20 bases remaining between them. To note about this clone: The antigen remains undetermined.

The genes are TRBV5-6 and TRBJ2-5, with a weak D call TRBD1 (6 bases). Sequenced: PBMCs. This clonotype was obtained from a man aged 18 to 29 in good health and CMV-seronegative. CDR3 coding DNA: TGTGCCAGCATGGGGCGGTCCGAGGGGGAACAAGAGACCCAGTACTTC. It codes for CASMGRSEGEQETQYF.